The next 26 T cell receptor beta chains were all read from a single sample in a study of blood T cells in healthy people across ages. It was with a sample-barcoded 5' primer and a J-beta primer mix that a second PCR of roughly 7 to 12 cycles was run. TCRdb fed the 5' RACE reads into MiXCR, producing one record per CDR3 protein. The sample lists 700,000 to 950,000 distinct CDR3 sequences, 58% occurring once. Sequenced material: blood. These receptors all stem from a man aged 25-40 years in good health.

The chain joins TRBV7-2 to TRBJ2-4; the match to TRBD2 covers 10 bases. The end of the DNA is better explained by TRBJ2-7, so the J call may be wrong. In germline, CDR1 is SGHTA, CDR2 FQGNSA. This CDR3 contains 15 residues. In DNA, the CDR3 is TGTGCCAGCAGCACTGCTAGCGGGAGTTCCTACGAGCAGTACTTC. Protein: CASSTASGSSYEQYF.

V and J are TRBV2 and TRBJ2-7, with D possibly TRBD2 on 7 matching bases. Trimming cost V 8 bases and J 2 bases, with 16 bases left between them. This CDR3 spans 14 amino acids. CDR1 is SNHLY, CDR2 FYNNEI, per germline. The CDR3 reads CASGGGGLTYEQYF. The CDR3 DNA follows: TGTGCCAGCGGGGGGGGCGGTCTAACCTACGAGCAGTACTTC.

Here the CDR3 DNA reads TGTGCCAGCAGCTTAGGTGAGGGTCATCAGCCCCAGCATTTT. This translates into CASSLGEGHQPQHF. This rearrangement joins TRBV13 to TRBJ1-5; D gene uncertain. The CDR3 is made up of 14 amino acids. Trimming cost V 0 bases and J 5 bases, with 8 bases left between them. Germline V CDR1 and CDR2: PRHDT, FYEKMQ (reference sequence).

Turning to this clonotype: The junction does not match germline at one end; this may be a read error. The CDR3 coding sequence is TGTGCCACCAGTGATCAAGGGGACACCTACGAGCAGTACTTC. It codes for CATSDQGDTYEQYF. This sequence joins TRBV10-3 and TRBJ2-4; the D gene is possibly TRBD1 (6 bases). TRBJ2-7 explains the end of the DNA better; the J call may be wrong. In germline, CDR1 is ENHRY, CDR2 SYGVKD. This CDR3 is built from 14 residues.

This clonotype has a handful of counts. The junction does not match germline at one end; this may be a read error. This chain joins TRBV20-1 and TRBJ2-7; 7 nucleotides align to TRBD2. Germline-derived CDR1 and CDR2 are DFQATT and SNEGSKA (reference sequence). The CDR3 length is 12 residues. The CDR3 reads CSARAGSDEQYF. The CDR3 DNA reads TGCAGTGCCAGAGCGGGATCTGACGAGCAGTACTTC.

The sample holds many counts of this clonotype. The genes are TRBV6-5 and TRBJ2-1; 12 nucleotides line up with TRBD2. The CDR3 runs to 14 residues. The trim removed 5 bases at V and 7 bases at J, leaving 3 bases unmatched. The germline V gene encodes CDR1 MNHEY and CDR2 SVGAGI. For the CDR3, the DNA is TGTGCCAGCAGTCTAGCGGGAGGGCTTAATGAGCAGTTCTTC. This translates into CASSLAGGLNEQFF.

This clonotype has only a few counts. This chain connects TRBV5-1 to TRBJ2-7, with TRBD1 identical over 10 bases. The length of the CDR3 is 15 residues. From germline, CDR1 is SGHRS and CDR2 YFSETQ. V lost 3 bases to trimming and J lost 4 bases; unmatched junction nucleotides: 7. The CDR3 protein is CASSSPGTGVYEQYF. The CDR3 DNA follows: TGCGCCAGCAGCTCCCCCGGGACAGGGGTGTACGAGCAGTACTTC. Full variable domain (outside the CDR3, taken from reference TRBV5-1 and TRBJ2-7): KAGVTQTPRYLIKTRGQQVTLSCSPISGHRSVSWYQQTPGQGLQFLFEYFSETQRNKGNFPGRFSGRQFSNSRSEMNVSTLELGDSALYLCASSSPGTGVYEQYFGPGTRLTVT.

The CDR3: CASSADRGWSEQFF. The CDR3 DNA is TGTGCCAGCAGTGCGGACAGGGGGTGGAGTGAGCAGTTCTTC. The chain combines TRBV2 with TRBJ2-1, with TRBD1 identical over 10 bases. The J segment lost 9 bases and the V segment lost 4 bases, leaving 6 bases of the junction unmatched. The CDR3 spans 14 residues. In germline, CDR1 is SNHLY, CDR2 FYNNEI. The full variable domain, completed using reference TRBV2 and TRBJ2-1, is EPEVTQTPSHQVTQMGQEVILRCVPISNHLYFYWYRQILGQKVEFLVSFYNNEISEKSEIFDDQFSVERPDGSNFTLKIRSTKLEDSAMYFCASSADRGWSEQFFGPGTRLTVL.

The chain has TRBV9 and TRBJ2-7; TRBD1 is a possible D gene (7 bases). CDR1 and CDR2 from the germline V gene are SGDLS and YYNGEE. The CDR3 loop spans 15 amino acids. Trimming removed 4 bases at V and 0 bases at J, with 14 bases between. This CDR3 reads CASSQGEVSSYEQYF. The CDR3 bases are TGTGCCAGCAGCCAGGGGGAGGTGAGCTCCTACGAGCAGTACTTC. The whole variable domain, filled in from reference TRBV9 and TRBJ2-7, reads DSGVTQTPKHLITATGQRVTLRCSPRSGDLSVYWYQQSLDQGLQFLIQYYNGEERAKGNILERFSAQQFPDLHSELNLSSLELGDSALYFCASSQGEVSSYEQYFGPGTRLTVT.

The V and J genes are TRBV27 and TRBJ2-1; D is possibly TRBD1 (5 bases). The CDR3 is made up of 11 amino acids. Germline CDR1 reads MNHEY; CDR2 reads SMNVEV (reference sequence). With 6 bases removed from V and 11 bases from J, the gap between germline ends came to 11 bases. CDR3 amino acids: CASSKGLQQFF. Here the CDR3 DNA reads TGTGCCAGCAGCAAGGGGTTACAGCAGTTCTTC.

V is TRBV28 and J is TRBJ2-7, with no clear D. The tail of the sequence fits TRBJ2-5 better, so the J call may be wrong. Per germline, CDR1 MDHEN and CDR2 SYDVKM. This CDR3 region has 14 residues. The CDR3 sequence: CASSSRIGVETQYF. CDR3 bases: TGTGCCAGCAGTTCCAGAATTGGGGTAGAGACCCAGTACTTC.

The V gene is TRBV5-1, the J gene TRBJ1-1, with 7 bases lining up with TRBD1. Trimming took 3 bases from V and 5 from J; bases not matched to a gene: 13. Germline CDR1 and CDR2: SGHRS and YFSETQ. The CDR3 covers 16 residues. Here the CDR3 reads CASSSTGPPVATEAFF. CDR3 nucleotides: TGCGCCAGCAGCTCGACAGGGCCCCCCGTCGCAACTGAAGCTTTCTTT.

The V gene is TRBV12-3 or TRBV12-4, the J gene TRBJ1-2; D call uncertain. This CDR3 contains 16 residues. The ends were cut back, 3 bases at V and 0 bases at J, with 14 bases in the middle. The CDR3 nucleotides read TGTGCCAGCAGTTTCCGTGGGGAGGCGGCTAACTATGGCTACACCTTC. As protein: CASSFRGEAANYGYTF.

The V call is TRBV20-1, the J call TRBJ2-5, with TRBD2 identical over 13 bases. The CDR3 runs to 15 residues. Germline assignment: CDR1 DFQATT and CDR2 SNEGSKA (reference sequence). After removal of 6 bases from V and 7 bases from J, the junction contained 11 bases not matched to a gene. This CDR3 reads CSAGRTSGREGTQYF. CDR3 nucleotides: TGCAGTGCGGGGAGGACTAGCGGGAGAGAGGGGACCCAGTACTTC.

The J gene is TRBJ2-4, the V gene TRBV28; the D gene is possibly TRBD1 (5 bases). The J call is uncertain, as TRBJ2-7 better fits the DNA end. This CDR3 has 13 amino acids. Germline CDR1 and CDR2: MDHEN and SYDVKM. CDR3 amino acids: CASSHYQGYEQYF. CDR3 bases: TGTGCCAGCAGCCATTATCAGGGTTACGAGCAGTACTTC.

The chain recombines TRBV20-1 with TRBJ2-1; 10 positions agree with TRBD2. This CDR3 is built from 14 residues. From germline, CDR1 is DFQATT and CDR2 SNEGSKA (reference sequence). V lost 6 bases, J lost 5 bases, and 7 bases stayed unmatched. The CDR3 protein is CSAIAGGRDNEQFF. As DNA, the CDR3 is TGCAGTGCAATAGCGGGGGGCCGGGACAATGAGCAGTTCTTC.

The chain recombines TRBV15 with TRBJ2-4, with D possibly being TRBD1 or TRBD2 (5 bases each). The J call is in doubt because the DNA end fits TRBJ2-7 better. The CDR3 loop spans 13 amino acids. Germline V lookup: CDR1 LNHNV, CDR2 YYDKDF (reference sequence). The CDR3 bases are TGTGCCACCCAGTTGGGGGATTCCTACGAGCAGTACTTC. This translates into CATQLGDSYEQYF.

The genes are TRBV29-1 and TRBJ2-3; D not resolved. The germline V gene encodes CDR1 SQVTM and CDR2 ANQGSEA. The V and J ends lost 4 bases and 5 bases respectively, with 7 bases between them. The CDR3 spans 11 residues. The CDR3: CSVGTQDTQYF. In nucleotides, the CDR3 is TGCAGCGTTGGCACCCAAGATACGCAGTATTTT.

Here the CDR3 reads CAWRVQGHEKLFF. DNA of the CDR3: TGTGCCTGGAGGGTCCAGGGGCATGAAAAACTGTTTTTT. The V and J genes are TRBV30 and TRBJ1-4; possibly TRBD1 for D (6 bases). The CDR3 consists of 13 residues. With 3 bases removed from V and 6 bases from J, the gap between germline ends came to 11 bases. Germline V gene data show CDR1 as GTSNPN and CDR2 as SVGIG (reference sequence).

This chain links TRBV7-9 with TRBJ2-3, with 8 bases lining up with TRBD1. This CDR3 is built from 14 residues. V shed 1 base, J shed 10 bases, and the junction held 7 bases outside the gene matches. In germline, CDR1 is SEHNR, CDR2 FQNEAQ (reference sequence). The DNA of the CDR3 is TGTGCCAGCAGCTTAGAGGGTCCGGGACAGGCGCAGTATTTT. Amino acid sequence: CASSLEGPGQAQYF.

The chain joins TRBV29-1 to TRBJ2-1; TRBD1 or TRBD2 may be the D gene (6 bases each). V lost 2 bases, J lost 4 bases, and 18 bases lay in between. The length of the CDR3 is 16 residues. Germline lookup yields CDR1 SQVTM and CDR2 ANQGSEA. The CDR3 region is CSVESPRQEGYNEQFF. The DNA of the CDR3 is TGCAGCGTTGAATCCCCGAGACAGGAGGGTTACAATGAGCAGTTCTTC.

This chain connects TRBV7-6 to TRBJ1-2, with D perhaps matching TRBD1 (5 bases). With 5 bases removed from V and 1 base from J, the gap between germline ends came to 17 bases. Germline V gene data show CDR1 as SGHVS and CDR2 as FNYEAQ. The CDR3 runs 16 residues. The CDR3 DNA follows: TGTGCCAGCAGCCAGATCGGAGGGGAACTTAACTATGGCTACACCTTC. Amino acid sequence: CASSQIGGELNYGYTF.

The chain recombines TRBV27 with TRBJ2-1; D call uncertain. CDR3 length equals 16 residues. V was trimmed by 5 bases and J by 0 bases, leaving 14 bases between them. From germline, CDR1 is MNHEY and CDR2 SMNVEV (reference sequence). The CDR3 loop reads CASSPFSTISYNEQFF. CDR3 bases: TGTGCCAGCAGTCCCTTTTCGACCATCTCCTACAATGAGCAGTTCTTC.

The CDR3 protein is CASSVMQTSSYEQYF. DNA for the CDR3: TGTGCCAGCAGTGTTATGCAGACGAGCTCCTACGAGCAGTACTTC. This chain uses TRBV6-1 with TRBJ2-7; D is ambiguous. V gave up 4 bases and J gave up 0 bases, with 13 bases separating them. The CDR3 contains 15 residues. The germline CDR1 and CDR2 sequences are MNHNS and SASEGT.

This clonotype was seen once. The chain combines TRBV20-1 with TRBJ1-1; 9 bases match TRBD1. This CDR3 comprises 13 residues. Per germline, CDR1 DFQATT and CDR2 SNEGSKA (reference sequence). Unmatched junction bases numbered 7, after V lost 3 bases and J lost 8 bases. CDR3 DNA sequence: TGCAGTGCTAGCTGGTTACAGGGGGCAGAAGCTTTCTTT. The encoded protein is CSASWLQGAEAFF.

This chain uses TRBV24-1 with TRBJ2-1; TRBD1 agrees at 8 bases. After removal of 3 bases from V and 6 bases from J, the junction contained 6 bases not matched to a gene. This CDR3 is built from 15 residues. The germline gives CDR1 KGHDR, CDR2 SFDVKD. The CDR3 region has the DNA TGTGCCACCAGTGATCTCAGGGGGCTCTTCAATGAGCAGTTCTTC. The encoded protein is CATSDLRGLFNEQFF.